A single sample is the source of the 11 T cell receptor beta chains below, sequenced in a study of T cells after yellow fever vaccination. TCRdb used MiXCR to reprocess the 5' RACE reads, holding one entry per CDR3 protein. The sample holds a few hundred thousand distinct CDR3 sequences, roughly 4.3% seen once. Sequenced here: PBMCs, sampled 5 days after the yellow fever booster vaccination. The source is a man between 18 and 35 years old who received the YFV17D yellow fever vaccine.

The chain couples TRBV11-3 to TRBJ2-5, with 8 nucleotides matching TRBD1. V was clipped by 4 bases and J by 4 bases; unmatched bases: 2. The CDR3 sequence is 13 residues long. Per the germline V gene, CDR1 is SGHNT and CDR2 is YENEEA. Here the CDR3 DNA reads TGTGCCAGCAGCTCGGGACAGGCAGAGACCCAGTACTTC. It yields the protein CASSSGQAETQYF.

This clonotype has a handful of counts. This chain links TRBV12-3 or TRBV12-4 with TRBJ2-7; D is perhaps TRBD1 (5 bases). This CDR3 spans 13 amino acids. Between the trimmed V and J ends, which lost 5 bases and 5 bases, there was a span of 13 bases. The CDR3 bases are TGTGCCAGCAGTCCCGGGTGGGGCGACGAGCAGTACTTC. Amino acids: CASSPGWGDEQYF.

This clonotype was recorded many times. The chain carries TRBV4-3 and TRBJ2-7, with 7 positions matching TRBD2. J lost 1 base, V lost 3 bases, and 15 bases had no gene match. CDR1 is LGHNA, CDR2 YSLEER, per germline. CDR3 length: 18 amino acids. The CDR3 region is CASSQEPQVGGRSYEQYF. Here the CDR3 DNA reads TGCGCCAGCAGCCAGGAACCCCAGGTGGGAGGGAGATCCTACGAGCAGTACTTC.

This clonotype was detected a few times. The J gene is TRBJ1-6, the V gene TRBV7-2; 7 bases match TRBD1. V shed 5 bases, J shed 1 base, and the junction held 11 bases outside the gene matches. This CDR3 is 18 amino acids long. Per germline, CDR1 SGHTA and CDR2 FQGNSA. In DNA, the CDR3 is TGTGCCAGCAGCACCTCTAGACAGGGTCGATCCTATAATTCACCCCTCCACTTT. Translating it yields CASSTSRQGRSYNSPLHF.

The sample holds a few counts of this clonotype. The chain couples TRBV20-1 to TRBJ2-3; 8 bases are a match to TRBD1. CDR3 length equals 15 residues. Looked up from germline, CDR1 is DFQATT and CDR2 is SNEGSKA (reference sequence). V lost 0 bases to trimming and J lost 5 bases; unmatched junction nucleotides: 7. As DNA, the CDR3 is TGCAGTGCTAGAGACCACAGGGGGAATGAAGATACGCAGTATTTT. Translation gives CSARDHRGNEDTQYF.

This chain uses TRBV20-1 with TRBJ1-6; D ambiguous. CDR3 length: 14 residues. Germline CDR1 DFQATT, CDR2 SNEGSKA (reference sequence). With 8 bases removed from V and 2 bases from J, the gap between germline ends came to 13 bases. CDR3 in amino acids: CSPTQRTYNSPLHF. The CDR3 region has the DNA TGCAGTCCGACGCAAAGGACCTATAATTCACCCCTCCACTTT.

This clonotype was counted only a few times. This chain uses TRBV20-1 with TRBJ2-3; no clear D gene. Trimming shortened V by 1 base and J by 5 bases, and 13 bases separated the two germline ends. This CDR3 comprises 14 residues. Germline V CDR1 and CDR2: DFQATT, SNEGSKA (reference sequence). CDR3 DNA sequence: TGCAGTGCTAGAGGTGTCAGAGAGATAGATACGCAGTATTTT. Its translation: CSARGVREIDTQYF.

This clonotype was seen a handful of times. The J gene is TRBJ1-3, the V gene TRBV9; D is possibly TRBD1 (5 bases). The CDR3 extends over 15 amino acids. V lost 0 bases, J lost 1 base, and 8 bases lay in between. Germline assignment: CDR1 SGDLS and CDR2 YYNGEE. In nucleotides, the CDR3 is TGTGCCAGCAGCGTAGACCCAGGGTCTGGAAACACCATATATTTT. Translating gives CASSVDPGSGNTIYF.

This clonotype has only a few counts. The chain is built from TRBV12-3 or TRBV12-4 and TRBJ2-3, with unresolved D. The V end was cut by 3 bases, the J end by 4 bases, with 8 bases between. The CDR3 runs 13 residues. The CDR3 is CASSFVSADTQYF. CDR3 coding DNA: TGTGCCAGCAGTTTTGTTAGTGCAGATACGCAGTATTTT.

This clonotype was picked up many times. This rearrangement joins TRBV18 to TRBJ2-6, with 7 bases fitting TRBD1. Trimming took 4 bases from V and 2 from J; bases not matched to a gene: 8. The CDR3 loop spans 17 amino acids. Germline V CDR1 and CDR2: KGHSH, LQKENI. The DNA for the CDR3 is TGTGCCAGCTCACGACAGGGATCGTTAACTGGGGCCAACGTCCTGACTTTC. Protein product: CASSRQGSLTGANVLTF.

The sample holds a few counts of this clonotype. CDR3 residues: CASSLGQHLYEQYF. As DNA, the CDR3 is TGTGCCAGCAGCTTGGGACAGCATCTTTACGAGCAGTACTTC. This chain links TRBV5-5 with TRBJ2-7, with a possible D match to TRBD1 (5 bases). The CDR3 contains 14 residues. Germline CDR1 SGHKS, CDR2 YYEKEE (reference sequence). V lost 0 bases, J lost 4 bases, and 11 bases lay in between.